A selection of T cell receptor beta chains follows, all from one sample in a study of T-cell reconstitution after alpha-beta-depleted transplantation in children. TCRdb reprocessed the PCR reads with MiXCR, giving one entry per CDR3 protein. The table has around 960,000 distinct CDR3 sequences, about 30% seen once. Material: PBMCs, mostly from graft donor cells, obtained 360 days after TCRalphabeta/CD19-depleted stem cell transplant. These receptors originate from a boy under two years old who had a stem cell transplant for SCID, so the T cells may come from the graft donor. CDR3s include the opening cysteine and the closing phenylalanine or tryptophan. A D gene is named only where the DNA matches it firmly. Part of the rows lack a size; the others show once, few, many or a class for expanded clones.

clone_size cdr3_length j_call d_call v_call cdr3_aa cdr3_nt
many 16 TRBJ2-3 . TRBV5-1 CASSSNSGVRTDTQYF TGCGCCAGCAGCTCTAACTCTGGGGTACGGACAGATACGCAGTATTTT
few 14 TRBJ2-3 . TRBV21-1 CANAGTGDTDTQYF TGTGCCAACGCCGGGACAGGGGATACAGATACGCAGTATTTT
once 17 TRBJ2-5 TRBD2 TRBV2 CASSFTGLAGRKETQYF TGTGCCAGCAGCTTTACTGGACTAGCGGGGAGAAAAGAGACCCAGTACTTC
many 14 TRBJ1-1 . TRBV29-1 CSVESRTWDTEAFF TGCAGCGTTGAGTCAAGGACCTGGGACACTGAAGCTTTCTTT
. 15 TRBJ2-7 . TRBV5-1 CASRKGDGPSYEQYF TGCGCCAGCAGGAAAGGGGACGGACCGTCCTACGAGCAGTACTTC
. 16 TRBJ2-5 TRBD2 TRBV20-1 CSARDSGGARQETQYF TGCAGTGCTAGAGATAGCGGGGGGGCCCGCCAAGAGACCCAGTACTTC
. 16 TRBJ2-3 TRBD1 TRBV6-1 CASSAYRGRGADTQYF TGTGCCAGCAGTGCATACAGGGGGCGAGGGGCAGATACGCAGTATTTT
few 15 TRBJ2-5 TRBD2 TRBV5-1 CASIGQAGALETQYF TGCGCCAGCATAGGGCAAGCGGGGGCTCTGGAGACCCAGTACTTC
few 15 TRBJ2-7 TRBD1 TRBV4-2 CASSHEGTGPYEQYF TGTGCCAGCAGCCACGAAGGGACAGGGCCCTACGAGCAGTACTTC
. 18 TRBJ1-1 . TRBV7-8 CASSLTLRVAGTLTEAFF TGTGCCAGCAGCTTAACCCTTCGGGTTGCAGGGACGCTCACTGAAGCTTTCTTT
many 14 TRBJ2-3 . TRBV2 CASSEGIVTDTQYF TGTGCCAGCAGTGAGGGGATAGTCACAGATACGCAGTATTTT
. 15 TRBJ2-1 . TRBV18 CASSPPSGPYNEQFF TGTGCCAGCTCACCACCTAGCGGACCGTACAATGAGCAGTTCTTC
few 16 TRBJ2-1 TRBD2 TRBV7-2 CASSLALSGGHNEQFF TGTGCCAGCAGCTTAGCTCTTAGCGGGGGGCACAATGAGCAGTTCTTC
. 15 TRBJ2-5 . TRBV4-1 CASSQVASSLETQYF TGCGCCAGCAGCCAAGTGGCATCTTCCCTAGAGACCCAGTACTTC
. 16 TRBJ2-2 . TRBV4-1 CASSQVKTGFTGELFF TGCGCCAGCAGCCAAGTGAAAACAGGTTTCACCGGGGAGCTGTTTTTT
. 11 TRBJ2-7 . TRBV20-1 CSAGRIYEQYF TGCAGTGCGGGCAGGATCTACGAGCAGTACTTC
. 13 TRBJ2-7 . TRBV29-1 CSVEPTGSYEQYF TGCAGCGTTGAACCAACCGGCTCCTACGAGCAGTACTTC
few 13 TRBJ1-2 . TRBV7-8 CASSRDLSYGYTF TGTGCCAGCAGCAGGGACCTCAGCTATGGCTACACCTTC
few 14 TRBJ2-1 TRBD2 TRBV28 CASSFSTSADEQFF TGTGCCAGCAGTTTTTCGACTAGCGCGGATGAGCAGTTCTTC
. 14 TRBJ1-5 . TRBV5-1 CASSLALQEGPWHF TGCGCCAGCAGCTTGGCCCTACAGGAGGGGCCTTGGCATTTT
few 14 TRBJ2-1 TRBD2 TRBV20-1 CSAPGEGPYNEQFF TGCAGTGCCCCGGGGGAGGGTCCCTACAATGAGCAGTTCTTC
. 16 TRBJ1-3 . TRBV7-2 CASSPPGVGYRNTIYF TGTGCCAGCAGCCCCCCCGGGGTAGGGTATCGAAACACCATATATTTT
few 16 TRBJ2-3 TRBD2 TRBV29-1 CSVVGKASGGTDTQYF TGCAGCGTTGTCGGGAAAGCTAGCGGGGGGACAGATACGCAGTATTTT
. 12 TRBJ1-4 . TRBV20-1 CSATSSNEKLFF TGCAGTGCAACCTCTTCTAATGAAAAACTGTTTTTT
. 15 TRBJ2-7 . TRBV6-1 CASPPQGNDHYEQYF TGTGCCAGCCCCCCACAGGGTAATGATCACTACGAGCAGTACTTC
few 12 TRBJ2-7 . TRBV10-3 CAISETSYEQYF TGTGCCATCAGTGAGACTAGCTACGAGCAGTACTTC
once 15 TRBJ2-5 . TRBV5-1 CASRDTQLLQETQYF TGCGCCAGCAGGGACACCCAACTCTTACAAGAGACCCAGTACTTC
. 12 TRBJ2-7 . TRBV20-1 CSAGRVSGEQYF TGCAGTGCAGGCAGGGTTTCGGGCGAGCAGTACTTC
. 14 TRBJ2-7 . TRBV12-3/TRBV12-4 CASSFTGLGYEQYF TGTGCCAGCAGTTTTACGGGACTCGGTTACGAGCAGTACTTC
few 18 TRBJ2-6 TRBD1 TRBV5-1 CASSLRAGGAAGANVLTF TGCGCCAGCAGCTTGAGGGCAGGGGGCGCGGCTGGGGCCAACGTCCTGACTTTC
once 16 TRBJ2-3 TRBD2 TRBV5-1 CASSLGTSGGAETQYF TGCGCCAGCAGCTTGGGTACTAGCGGGGGGGCAGAAACGCAGTATTTT
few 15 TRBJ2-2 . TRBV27 CASSLQGRVTGELFF TGTGCCAGCAGTTTACAGGGCAGGGTCACCGGGGAGCTGTTTTTT
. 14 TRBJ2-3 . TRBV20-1 CSARGSRRTDTQYF TGCAGTGCTAGAGGGTCGCGTCGCACAGATACGCAGTATTTT
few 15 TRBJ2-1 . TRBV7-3 CASSLYLGPGNEQFF TGTGCCAGCAGCTTATATCTGGGCCCCGGGAATGAGCAGTTCTTC
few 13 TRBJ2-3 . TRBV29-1 CSVAGARADTQYF TGCAGCGTTGCAGGGGCTCGTGCAGATACGCAGTATTTT
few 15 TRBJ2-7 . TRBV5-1 CASSFPGHGPYEQYF TGCGCCAGCAGCTTCCCAGGGCATGGACCCTACGAGCAGTACTTC